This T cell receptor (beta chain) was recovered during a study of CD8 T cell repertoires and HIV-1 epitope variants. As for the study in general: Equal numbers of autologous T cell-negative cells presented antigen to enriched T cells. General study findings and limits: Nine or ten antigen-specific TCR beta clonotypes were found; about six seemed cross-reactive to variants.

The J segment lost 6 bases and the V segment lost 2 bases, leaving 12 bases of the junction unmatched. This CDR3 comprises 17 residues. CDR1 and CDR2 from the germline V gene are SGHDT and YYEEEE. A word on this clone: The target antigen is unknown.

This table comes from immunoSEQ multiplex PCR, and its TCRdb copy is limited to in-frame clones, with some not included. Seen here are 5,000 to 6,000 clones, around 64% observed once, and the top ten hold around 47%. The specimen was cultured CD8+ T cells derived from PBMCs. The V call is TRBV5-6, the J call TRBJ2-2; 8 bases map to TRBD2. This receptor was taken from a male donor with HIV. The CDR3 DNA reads TGTGCCAGCAGCTTTGCAAGTAGCGGGACGGTGGCCGGGGAGCTGTTTTTT. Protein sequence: CASSFASSGTVAGELFF. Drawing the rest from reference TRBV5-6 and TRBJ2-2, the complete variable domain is DAGVTQSPTHLIKTRGQQVTLRCSPKSGHDTVSWYQQALGQGPQFIFQYYEEEERQRGNFPDRFSGHQFPNYSSELNVNALLLGDSALYLCASSFASSGTVAGELFFGEGSRLTVL.